The sample holds a few counts of the clone carrying this T cell receptor (beta chain). Antigen specificity is unknown. The sample originates from a study of graft-versus-host responses after intestinal transplantation. Overall study context: Recipients got multivisceral, liver-intestinal, or isolated intestinal transplants. Among the recipients, all got anti-thymocyte globulin induction and then tacrolimus and steroids for roughly three years.

TCRdb's table, derived via immunoSEQ multiplex PCR, lists solely in-frame clones and lacks some. The sample lists 8,500 to 14,000 clones; 76% were seen once. Investigators treated the graft tissue so that it released intraepithelial and lamina propria lymphocytes. Whole-study findings and limits: Some patients had graft-donor T cell macrochimerism. In their allografts, the ratios of graft-versus-host to host-versus-graft T cell clones were high. GvH clones appeared in recipient marrow, some first in ileum or blood.

Germline CDR1 reads SQVTM; CDR2 reads ANQGSEA. This CDR3 is 16 amino acids long. V lost 8 bases, J lost 1 base, and 13 bases stayed unmatched. The chain links TRBV29-1 to TRBJ2-1; 8 nucleotides agree with TRBD2. The TCR was taken from a human patient who received an intestinal transplant, so some T cells may come from the graft donor. The material was ileum tissue, obtained 23 days after intestinal transplant. The CDR3 DNA follows: TGCAGCACGCTCCGGGGGGCGGGAGGATCCTACAATGAGCAGTTCTTC. Its protein product is CSTLRGAGGSYNEQFF.